The clone carrying this TCR beta chain has at least ten counts. Antigen: not known. The sample is drawn from a study of CD8 T cells in ankylosing spondylitis. Findings of the study overall: It appeared that ankylosing spondylitis blood was characterized by a TCR beta motif of under ten highly homologous variants.

TCRdb reprocessed the 5' RACE reads with MiXCR, giving one entry per CDR3 protein. The sample holds under 250,000 distinct CDR3 sequences, roughly 24% seen once. This CDR3 region has 15 residues. The germline V gene has CDR1 ENHRY and CDR2 SYGVKD. Trimming cost V 4 bases and J 0 bases; bases outside gene matches: 3. The receptor's source is a male donor with ankylosing spondylitis or in good health (not recorded which). The sample taken for sequencing was blood, either unsorted or a sorted T cell fraction (not recorded which). The V call is TRBV10-3, the J call TRBJ2-1; 7 bases align to TRBD1. CDR3 nucleotides: TGTGCCATCAGTGGCACAGGGGACTCCTACAATGAGCAGTTCTTC. It codes for CAISGTGDSYNEQFF.